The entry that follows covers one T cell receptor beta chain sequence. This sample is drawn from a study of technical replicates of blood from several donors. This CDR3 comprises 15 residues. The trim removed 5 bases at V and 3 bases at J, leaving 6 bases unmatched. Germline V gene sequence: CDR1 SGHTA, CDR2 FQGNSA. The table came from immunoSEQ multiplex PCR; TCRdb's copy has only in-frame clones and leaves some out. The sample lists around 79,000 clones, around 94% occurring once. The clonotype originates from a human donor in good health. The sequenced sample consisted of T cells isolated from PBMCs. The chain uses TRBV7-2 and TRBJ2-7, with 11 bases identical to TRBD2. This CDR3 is CASSLGLAESYEQYF. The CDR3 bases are TGTGCCAGCAGCCTGGGACTAGCGGAGAGCTACGAGCAGTACTTC.